This T cell receptor (beta chain) emerged from a study of spatial heterogeneity in lung cancer. Study-wide background: More than 9.5 raw reads, on average, carried each unique TCR and UMI combination.

Whole-study findings and limits: At tumor resection, ubiquitous expanded TCRs were detected in blood more often than later.

Regarding time point: sample taken at primary tumor resection. Tumor, nontumor lung or frozen PBMC supplied whole RNA that was sequenced unsorted. There were 72 donors, all of them untreated patients with early-stage non-small cell lung cancer. TCR cDNA molecules each had a unique molecular identifier. TCRdb reprocessed the 5' RACE reads via MiXCR and lists one record per CDR3 protein. The top ten hold around 10% of the sample, which has about 48,000 distinct CDR3 sequences, roughly 5% seen once. Germline V lookup: CDR1 SGHAT, CDR2 FQNNGV. Trimming removed 6 bases from V and 4 bases from J; junction bases left unmatched: 10. This CDR3 spans 15 amino acids. The sample holds many counts of this clonotype. No antigen is known for it.

The specimen comprised PBMCs, sampled at surgery. This sequence originates from a male donor with early-stage non-small cell lung cancer. This chain connects TRBV11-2 to TRBJ2-7; TRBD1 matches at 9 bases. CDR3 loop: CASRAPGQGIYEQYF. The CDR3 DNA follows: TGTGCCAGCAGAGCCCCGGGACAGGGTATTTACGAGCAGTACTTC. The variable domain in full, completed from reference TRBV11-2 and TRBJ2-7, reads EAGVAQSPRYKIIEKRQSVAFWCNPISGHATLYWYQQILGQGPKLLIQFQNNGVVDDSQLPKDRFSAERLKGVDSTLKIQPAKLEDSAVYLCASRAPGQGIYEQYFGPGTRLTVT.